The T cell receptor (beta chain) described here comes from a study of CD8+CD57+ T cells in acquired aplastic anemia (dated by TCRdb to the late 2010s). A note on the overall study: DNA extracted from sorted CD4+ and CD8+ cells had a mean of about 3.2 ug, with a range of roughly 0.19 to 27.4 ug. Paper-wide results and their limitations: No significant difference in CD8+ Simpson's diversity was found between patients and healthy controls (P=0.060). Some 27 CD8+ CDR3 sequences were found in both patients and controls but appeared to be highly expressed in patients and within the immunodominant clones of the patients.

Profiling of TCR beta VDJ combinations and CDR3 sequences used genomic DNA as the template. An Illumina HiSeq 2000 was used for TCR repertoire sequencing. As for the original processing: TRBV/TRBJ rearrangement plots, CDR3 size and DJ length profiles, and Simpson's diversity index were used to evaluate the repertoires. The immunodominant clone was defined as the most abundant DNA sequence in deep sequencing data. CDR3 amino acid sequences were checked for sharing between subjects and were compared against published repertoires and the VDJdb database. TCRdb itself trimmed the public reads at Q25 with fastp, ran MiXCR and retained productive beta chains. Identical CDR3 protein sequences are pooled into one entry, listed with their most common genes and DNA. The V and J calls and clone size come from TCRdb's table, not from the authors' own analysis. The sample records 150,000 to 200,000 distinct CDR3 sequences, 64% of which are singletons. In total, the top ten clones hold 46% of the sample.

TCR repertoires of sorted CD4+ and CD8+ blood T cells from severe aplastic anemia patients and healthy subjects were deep-sequenced in the study. Ficoll-Paque density gradient centrifugation was used to isolate peripheral blood mononuclear cells. Before DNA was extracted, CD4+ and CD8+ T cells were sorted using either FACS or magnetic beads. To note about this clonotype: The antigen it recognizes is unknown. Base-call qualities are not available, and no considerably larger clone is one nucleotide away.

From the cysteine up to the phenylalanine, the CDR3 has a length of 15 residues. The kept DNA is CDR3 alone, 45 bases in frame from the first base. Sequences SGHRS (CDR1) and YFSETQ (CDR2) are obtained from the germline V gene. Clipping removes 0 bases from V and 2 bases from J, with 5 as the unmatched junction base count. Recombination connected TRBV5-1 to TRBJ2-7; 7 central bases correspond to TRBD1. The clonotype originates from a human donor with severe aplastic anemia or a healthy control (not recorded which). Sequencing was done on a sample of sorted CD4+, CD8+, or CD8+CD57+ T cells (not recorded which) from PBMCs. At the DNA level, the sequence is TGCGCCAGCAGCTTGGAGGGGACAGCCCCCTACGAGCAGTACTTC. It specifies CASSLEGTAPYEQYF.